This is a list of T cell receptor beta chains from one sample in a study of beta chain features in type 1 diabetes. Data came from immunoSEQ multiplex PCR; TCRdb stores just in-frame clones and leaves some out. The repertoire holds a few hundred thousand clones, with less than 35% as singletons. The specimen sequenced was central memory CD4+ T cells from blood. The source is a man aged 25 to 40 in good health. CDR3s include the opening cysteine and the closing phenylalanine or tryptophan. Each record gives: J gene, V gene, CDR3 protein.

j_gene: TRBJ2-1; v_gene: TRBV19; CDR3aa: CASSWVGSYNEQFF
j_gene: TRBJ1-2; v_gene: TRBV6-5; CDR3aa: CASGQGWTGDYGYTF
j_gene: TRBJ1-6; v_gene: TRBV18; CDR3aa: CASSPEGGSPLHF
j_gene: TRBJ2-5; v_gene: TRBV7-2; CDR3aa: CASSYQETQYF
j_gene: TRBJ2-7; v_gene: TRBV29-1; CDR3aa: CSVHTSGEQYF
j_gene: TRBJ2-7; v_gene: TRBV27; CDR3aa: CASSRSQGASPYEQYF
j_gene: TRBJ2-1; v_gene: TRBV5-1; CDR3aa: CASSLASQGGVDEQFF
j_gene: TRBJ2-1; v_gene: TRBV28; CDR3aa: CATTDRYNEQFF
j_gene: TRBJ2-2; v_gene: TRBV29-1; CDR3aa: CSVGQGANTGELFF
j_gene: TRBJ1-1; v_gene: TRBV25-1; CDR3aa: CASRAGTVATEAFF
j_gene: TRBJ2-5; v_gene: TRBV30; CDR3aa: CAGGLNQETQYF
j_gene: TRBJ2-2; v_gene: TRBV5-1; CDR3aa: CASSRTSGVNTGELFF
j_gene: TRBJ2-7; v_gene: TRBV28; CDR3aa: CASRRDRGPSYEQYF
j_gene: TRBJ2-7; v_gene: TRBV11-2; CDR3aa: CASSSLDSRDEQYF
j_gene: TRBJ1-1; v_gene: TRBV29-1; CDR3aa: CSVYRLGTEAFF
j_gene: TRBJ2-3; v_gene: TRBV28; CDR3aa: CASTSPSTDTQYF
j_gene: TRBJ2-1; v_gene: TRBV7-6; CDR3aa: CASSLSSGRANEQFF
j_gene: TRBJ2-1; v_gene: TRBV5-4; CDR3aa: CASSPRGGTGANEQFF
j_gene: TRBJ2-7; v_gene: TRBV27; CDR3aa: CASSLSGLAGDEQYF
j_gene: TRBJ1-2; v_gene: TRBV9; CDR3aa: CASTPGHSNYGYTF
j_gene: TRBJ2-1; v_gene: TRBV30; CDR3aa: CAWSVGERHEQFF
j_gene: TRBJ2-1; v_gene: TRBV19; CDR3aa: CASTPGGLAGEQFF
j_gene: TRBJ2-5; v_gene: TRBV5-1; CDR3aa: CASSLGEYQETQYF
j_gene: TRBJ2-1; v_gene: TRBV30; CDR3aa: CAWTLGLAANEQFF
j_gene: TRBJ2-3; v_gene: TRBV15; CDR3aa: CATSNLDRGRTDTQYF
j_gene: TRBJ2-5; v_gene: TRBV29-1; CDR3aa: CSVVDKGARRETQYF
j_gene: TRBJ2-5; v_gene: TRBV28; CDR3aa: CASSLYGRETQYF
j_gene: .; v_gene: TRBV7-6; CDR3aa: CASKRDREAYEQYF
j_gene: TRBJ2-6; v_gene: TRBV19; CDR3aa: CATHPGYYSGANVLTF
j_gene: TRBJ2-1; v_gene: TRBV5-4; CDR3aa: CASSQLAVHNEQFF
j_gene: TRBJ2-5; v_gene: TRBV11-3; CDR3aa: CASSLSWGQETQYF
j_gene: TRBJ2-5; v_gene: TRBV23-1; CDR3aa: CASTEREQETQYF
j_gene: TRBJ2-3; v_gene: TRBV7-2; CDR3aa: CASSSGGAQDTQYF
j_gene: TRBJ1-2; v_gene: TRBV30; CDR3aa: CAWSVGHLNYGYTF
j_gene: TRBJ2-1; v_gene: TRBV10-3; CDR3aa: CASSRRANEQFF
j_gene: TRBJ2-7; v_gene: TRBV7-9; CDR3aa: CASSLGGPYEQYF
j_gene: TRBJ1-2; v_gene: TRBV30; CDR3aa: CAWIRTVNYGYTF
j_gene: TRBJ1-2; v_gene: TRBV19; CDR3aa: CASSSWDSAFYGYTF
j_gene: TRBJ2-3; v_gene: TRBV29-1; CDR3aa: CSVEEGASTDTQYF
j_gene: TRBJ2-3; v_gene: TRBV30; CDR3aa: CAWGVGTDTQYF
j_gene: TRBJ2-5; v_gene: TRBV18; CDR3aa: CASSQGGQETQYF
j_gene: TRBJ2-3; v_gene: TRBV5-6; CDR3aa: CASSLGGRQYF
j_gene: TRBJ1-1; v_gene: TRBV30; CDR3aa: CAWKLGEQPNTEAFF
j_gene: TRBJ2-7; v_gene: TRBV7-9; CDR3aa: CASSSGGEQYF
j_gene: TRBJ2-3; v_gene: TRBV27; CDR3aa: CASSLTGRTDTQYF
j_gene: TRBJ1-4; v_gene: TRBV2; CDR3aa: CASSRAGTSAEKLFF
j_gene: TRBJ2-3; v_gene: TRBV5-4; CDR3aa: CASSRVGTDTQYF
j_gene: TRBJ2-7; v_gene: TRBV25-1; CDR3aa: CATGDSGGSYEQYF
j_gene: TRBJ1-1; v_gene: TRBV6-5; CDR3aa: CASSYDGDGTEAFF
j_gene: TRBJ2-5; v_gene: TRBV28; CDR3aa: CASSLGGLETQYF
j_gene: TRBJ1-2; v_gene: TRBV29-1; CDR3aa: CSVPEGAGYSYTF